These 2 T cell receptor beta chains were all obtained from the same sample, sequenced in a study of blood T cell repertoires in COVID-19. Only in-frame clones appear in the TCRdb table, and some are missing; sequencing was by immunoSEQ multiplex PCR. The top ten clones hold under 4% of a sample with around 130,000 clones, more than 75% of them seen once. Input material: peripheral blood. Receptors were obtained from a man in his sixties with acute or convalescent COVID-19.

This clone was detected only once. The chain has TRBV7-2 and TRBJ2-2, with D perhaps matching TRBD2 (7 bases). Germline CDR1 reads SGHTA; CDR2 reads FQGNSA. CDR3 length equals 17 residues. V was pared by 2 bases and J by 6 bases, with 19 bases between. This CDR3 is CASSLYSGRGRSGELFF. The CDR3 DNA is TGTGCCAGCAGCTTATACTCGGGGCGGGGGCGTTCCGGGGAGCTGTTTTTT.

This chain links TRBV4-2 with TRBJ2-7, with 9 bases that match TRBD2. The CDR3 runs 15 residues. V shed 3 bases, J shed 4 bases, and the junction held 7 bases outside the gene matches. Germline CDR1 and CDR2: LGHNA and YNFKEQ. This chain's CDR3 is CASSQFLSGSYEQYF. The DNA for the CDR3 is TGTGCCAGCAGCCAGTTCCTTAGCGGGAGTTACGAGCAGTACTTC.